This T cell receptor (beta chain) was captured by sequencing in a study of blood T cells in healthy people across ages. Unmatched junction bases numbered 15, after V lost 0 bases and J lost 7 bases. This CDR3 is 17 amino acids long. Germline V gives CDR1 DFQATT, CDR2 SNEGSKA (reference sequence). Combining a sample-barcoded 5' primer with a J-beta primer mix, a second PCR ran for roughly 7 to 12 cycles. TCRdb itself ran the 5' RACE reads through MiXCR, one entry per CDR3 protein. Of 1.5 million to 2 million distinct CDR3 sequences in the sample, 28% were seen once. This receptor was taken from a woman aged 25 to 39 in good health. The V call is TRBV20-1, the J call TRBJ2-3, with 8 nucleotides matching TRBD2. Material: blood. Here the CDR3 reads CSARDVAGGPAKHTQYF. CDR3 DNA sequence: TGCAGTGCTAGAGATGTGGCGGGAGGCCCAGCGAAGCATACGCAGTATTTT.